A single sample is the source of the 19 T cell receptor beta chains below, sequenced in a study of T cell responses to AZD1222 COVID-19 vaccine. Here immunoSEQ multiplex PCR was the method, and the copy in TCRdb shows in-frame clones only, minus some. This sample yields over 130,000 clones, of which about 90% are seen a single time; roughly 7.6% belongs to the top ten. Sequenced material: peripheral blood, taken 28 days after the second dose of the MenACWY control vaccine. Receptors were obtained from an adult who received the MenACWY meningococcal vaccine as a control.

The V gene is TRBV28, the J gene TRBJ1-3; TRBD1 matches at 7 bases. Trimming cost V 6 bases and J 0 bases; bases outside gene matches: 14. The CDR3 spans 18 residues. In germline, CDR1 is MDHEN, CDR2 SYDVKM. The CDR3 sequence: CASSPRGKGAVSGNTIYF. In nucleotides, the CDR3 is TGTGCCAGCAGCCCCCGGGGGAAGGGGGCTGTCTCTGGAAACACCATATATTTT.

This clone was counted once. The chain uses TRBV7-9 and TRBJ1-1, with D tentatively TRBD1 (6 bases). Trimming cost V 1 base and J 4 bases, with 22 bases left between them. The CDR3 is 18 residues long. Germline-derived CDR1 and CDR2 are SEHNR and FQNEAQ (reference sequence). CDR3 in amino acids: CASSLVISLGGEGTEAFF. CDR3 bases: TGTGCCAGCAGCTTAGTCATAAGTTTGGGGGGCGAGGGCACTGAAGCTTTCTTT.

The gene calls are TRBV6-1 and TRBJ2-1; 14 bases line up with TRBD2. V was pared by 4 bases and J by 7 bases, with 15 bases of the junction left unmatched. Germline CDR1 reads MNHNS; CDR2 reads SASEGT. CDR3 size: 19 residues. CDR3 coding DNA: TGTGCCAGCAGTGTCCCAACCTATCGGACTAGCGGGGGGCGGAATGAGCAGTTCTTC. Encoded protein: CASSVPTYRTSGGRNEQFF.

The chain is built from TRBV15 and TRBJ1-4; TRBD1 might be the D (6 bases). The V gene lost 4 bases and the J gene lost 2 bases, with 11 bases spanning the gap. Germline-derived CDR1 and CDR2 are LNHNV and YYDKDF (reference sequence). The CDR3 contains 15 residues. The CDR3: CATSMTQGTNEKLFF. For the CDR3, the DNA is TGTGCCACCAGCATGACGCAGGGGACTAATGAAAAACTGTTTTTT. Full variable domain (outside the CDR3, taken from reference TRBV15 and TRBJ1-4): DAMVIQNPRYQVTQFGKPVTLSCSQTLNHNVMYWYQQKSSQAPKLLFHYYDKDFNNEADTPDNFQSRRPNTSFCFLDIRSPGLGDTAMYLCATSMTQGTNEKLFFGSGTQLSVL.

The V and J genes are TRBV20-1 and TRBJ1-6, with D perhaps matching TRBD1 (5 bases). CDR1 is DFQATT, CDR2 SNEGSKA, per germline (reference sequence). Trimming left V 3 bases short and J 14 bases short, with 8 bases between. The CDR3 has 10 residues. CDR3 nucleotide sequence: TGCAGTGCTAGGGGGGGAACCCTCCACTTT. Amino acids: CSARGGTLHF.

The chain joins TRBV15 to TRBJ2-5; possibly TRBD1 for D (5 bases). V was pared by 0 bases and J by 2 bases, with 7 bases between. Germline values: CDR1 LNHNV, CDR2 YYDKDF (reference sequence). This CDR3 has 14 residues. CDR3 residues: CATSRDNRQETQYF. CDR3 DNA: TGTGCCACCAGCAGAGATAACAGGCAAGAGACCCAGTACTTC.

The chain carries TRBV14 and TRBJ2-1; D remains ambiguous. The CDR3 is made up of 17 amino acids. Germline V gives CDR1 SGHDN, CDR2 FVKESK. V was shortened by 4 bases and J by 0 bases, with 16 bases between the two germline ends. The CDR3 coding sequence is TGTGCCAGCAGCCCTCGCCCCCCGGATGTCTCCTACAATGAGCAGTTCTTC. Translation: CASSPRPPDVSYNEQFF.

The chain is built from TRBV28 and TRBJ1-1; the D gene is possibly TRBD1 (6 bases). The CDR3 has 16 amino acids. The V gene lost 6 bases and the J gene lost 2 bases, with 19 bases spanning the gap. CDR1 is MDHEN and CDR2 is SYDVKM in the germline V gene. The CDR3 nucleotides are TGTGCCAGCAGGGGGGCATGGGCAGGGACTAACACTGAAGCTTTCTTT. It translates to CASRGAWAGTNTEAFF.

The chain employs TRBV6-2 or TRBV6-3 and TRBJ2-4; D is unclear. Trimming shortened V by 3 bases and J by 0 bases, and 6 bases separated the two germline ends. The CDR3 is 14 residues long. Germline CDR1 MNHEY, CDR2 SVGEGT. As DNA, the CDR3 is TGTGCCAGCAGTTATGGGATAGCCAAAAACATTCAGTACTTC. Translated: CASSYGIAKNIQYF.

In this sample, this clone turned up once. This chain joins TRBV7-3 and TRBJ2-2, with 9 bases aligning to TRBD2. V trimming: 5 bases; J trimming: 4 bases; junction bases outside the gene matches: 11. This CDR3 contains 17 residues. Germline V CDR1 and CDR2: SGHTA, FQGTGA. The chain's CDR3 is CASSPHSGSGGTGELFF. The CDR3 nucleotides read TGTGCCAGCAGCCCACATAGCGGGAGTGGCGGCACCGGGGAGCTGTTTTTT.

V usage is TRBV9 and J usage is TRBJ2-3; TRBD2 matches at 8 bases. The CDR3 is 16 amino acids. CDR1 is SGDLS, CDR2 YYNGEE, per germline. V shed 0 bases and J 3 bases; nucleotides not matched to a gene: 6. CDR3 sequence reads: CASSVEASGRTDTQYF. The CDR3 region has the DNA TGTGCCAGCAGCGTAGAGGCCAGCGGGAGAACAGATACGCAGTATTTT.

The V gene is TRBV3-1 (or the pseudogene TRBV3-2), the J gene TRBJ2-7; 12 positions agree with TRBD1. With 4 bases clipped from V and 7 bases from J, the junction kept 8 bases outside the gene matches. Germline loops: CDR1 LGHDT, CDR2 YNNKEL (reference sequence). The CDR3 has 15 residues. CDR3 sequence reads: CASSPPGQGAREQYF. The CDR3 nucleotides read TGTGCCAGCAGCCCCCCGGGACAGGGGGCGAGAGAGCAGTACTTC.

The rearrangement uses TRBV19 and TRBJ2-7, with 7 bases identical to TRBD2. CDR1 is LNHDA, CDR2 SQIVND, per germline (reference sequence). This CDR3 comprises 15 residues. V shed 6 bases and J 4 bases; nucleotides not matched to a gene: 12. CDR3 region: CASSSGPGGLYEQYF. Written as DNA, the CDR3 is TGTGCCAGTAGCTCAGGGCCGGGGGGTCTATACGAGCAGTACTTC.

The chain combines TRBV7-2 with TRBJ1-6; D is undetermined. The CDR3 runs 15 residues. Trimming stripped 1 base from V and 7 bases from J, with 11 bases between. The V gene's germline CDR1 is SGHTA and CDR2 FQGNSA. The CDR3 spells CASSLEAMGNSPLHF. In DNA, the CDR3 is TGTGCCAGCAGCTTAGAGGCGATGGGGAATTCACCCCTCCACTTT. Full variable domain (missing parts from reference TRBV7-2 and TRBJ1-6): GAGVSQSPSNKVTEKGKDVELRCDPISGHTALYWYRQSLGQGLEFLIYFQGNSAPDKSGLPSDRFSAERTGGSVSTLTIQRTQQEDSAVYLCASSLEAMGNSPLHFGNGTRLTVT.

This chain joins TRBV21-1 and TRBJ2-7. TRBV21-1 is reported as a pseudogene. This CDR3 comprises 13 residues. The CDR3 sequence is CASRTSRKHEQYF. The CDR3 DNA follows: TGTGCCAGCAGGACCTCCCGAAAGCACGAGCAGTACTTC.

J is TRBJ1-1 and V is TRBV7-3; weak D call: TRBD1 (5 bases). Germline CDR1 is SGHTA and CDR2 is FQGTGA. The CDR3 is 13 amino acids. The V end was cut by 4 bases, the J end by 1 base, with 7 bases between. This CDR3 is CASSWTTNTEAFF. The CDR3 coding sequence is TGTGCCAGCAGCTGGACAACGAACACTGAAGCTTTCTTT.

V and J are TRBV5-1 and TRBJ2-7, with 7 nucleotides matching TRBD1. The CDR3 runs to 13 residues. Germline values: CDR1 SGHRS, CDR2 YFSETQ. Unmatched junction bases numbered 9, after V lost 7 bases and J lost 5 bases. As DNA, the CDR3 is TGCGCCAGCCGCCAGACAGGGTCGGACGAGCAGTACTTC. Protein sequence: CASRQTGSDEQYF.

This clone was observed a single time. This CDR3 reads CASTWGEGGFEQYF. The CDR3 DNA is TGTGCCAGCACGTGGGGTGAAGGGGGCTTCGAGCAGTACTTC. The chain joins TRBV7-8 to TRBJ2-7; TRBD1 aligns across 7 bases. Germline V gene data show CDR1 as SGHVS and CDR2 as FQNEAQ. The length of the CDR3 is 14 residues. V dropped 7 bases and J dropped 6; count of bases not matched to a gene: 12.

The chain recombines TRBV19 with TRBJ2-5, with 9 nucleotides matching TRBD2. This CDR3 is 14 amino acids long. Germline CDR1 is LNHDA and CDR2 is SQIVND (reference sequence). J lost 5 bases, V lost 4 bases, and 5 bases had no gene match. The CDR3 sequence is CASSTRGGRETQYF. CDR3 sequence (DNA): TGTGCCAGTAGTACGCGGGGGGGACGGGAGACCCAGTACTTC. Based on the CDR3 plus reference TRBV19 and TRBJ2-5, the full variable domain is DGGITQSPKYLFRKEGQNVTLSCEQNLNHDAMYWYRQDPGQGLRLIYYSQIVNDFQKGDIAEGYSVSREKKESFPLTVTSAQKNPTAFYLCASSTRGGRETQYFGPGTRLLVL.